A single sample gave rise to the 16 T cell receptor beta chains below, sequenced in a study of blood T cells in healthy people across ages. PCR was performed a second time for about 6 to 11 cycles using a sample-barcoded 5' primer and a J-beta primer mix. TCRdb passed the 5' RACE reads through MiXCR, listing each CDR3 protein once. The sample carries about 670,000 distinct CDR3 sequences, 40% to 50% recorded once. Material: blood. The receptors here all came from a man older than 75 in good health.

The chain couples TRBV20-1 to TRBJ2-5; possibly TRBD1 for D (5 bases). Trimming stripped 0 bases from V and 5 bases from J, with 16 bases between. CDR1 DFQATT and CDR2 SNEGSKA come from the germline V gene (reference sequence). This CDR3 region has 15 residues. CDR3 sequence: CSARDYARVVETQYF. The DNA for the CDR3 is TGCAGTGCTAGAGATTATGCCAGGGTTGTGGAGACCCAGTACTTC.

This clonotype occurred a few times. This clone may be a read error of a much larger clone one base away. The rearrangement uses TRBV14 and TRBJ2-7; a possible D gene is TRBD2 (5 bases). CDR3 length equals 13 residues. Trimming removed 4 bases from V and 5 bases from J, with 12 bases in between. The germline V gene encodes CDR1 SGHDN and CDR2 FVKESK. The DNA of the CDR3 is TGTGCCAGCAGCCGTTGGAGCGGCCACGAGCAGTACTTC. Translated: CASSRWSGHEQYF. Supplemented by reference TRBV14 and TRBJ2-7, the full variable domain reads EAGVTQFPSHSVIEKGQTVTLRCDPISGHDNLYWYRRVMGKEIKFLLHFVKESKQDESGMPNNRFLAERTGGTYSTLKVQPAELEDSGVYFCASSRWSGHEQYFGPGTRLTVT.

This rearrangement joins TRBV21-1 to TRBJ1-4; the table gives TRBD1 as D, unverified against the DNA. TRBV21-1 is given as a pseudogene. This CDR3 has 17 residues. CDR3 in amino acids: CASSKGRPGQPNEKLFF. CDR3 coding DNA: TGTGCCAGCAGCAAAGGGAGACCGGGACAGCCTAATGAAAAACTGTTTTTT.

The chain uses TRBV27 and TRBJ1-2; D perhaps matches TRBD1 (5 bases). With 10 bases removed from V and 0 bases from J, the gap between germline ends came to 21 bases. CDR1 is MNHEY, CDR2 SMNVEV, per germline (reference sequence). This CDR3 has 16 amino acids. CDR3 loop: CATQPHGRGANYGYTF. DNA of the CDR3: TGTGCCACCCAGCCTCATGGGAGGGGCGCTAACTATGGCTACACCTTC.

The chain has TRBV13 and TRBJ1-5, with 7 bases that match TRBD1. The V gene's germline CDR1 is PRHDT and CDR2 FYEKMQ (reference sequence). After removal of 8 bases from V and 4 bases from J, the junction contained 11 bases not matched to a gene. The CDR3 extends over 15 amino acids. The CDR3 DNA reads TGTGCCAGCGGGTACAGGGGTCCGGGTAATCAGCCCCAGCATTTT. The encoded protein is CASGYRGPGNQPQHF. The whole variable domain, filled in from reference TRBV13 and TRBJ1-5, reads AAGVIQSPRHLIKEKRETATLKCYPIPRHDTVYWYQQGPGQDPQFLISFYEKMQSDKGSIPDRFSAQQFSDYHSELNMSSLELGDSALYFCASGYRGPGNQPQHFGDGTRLSIL.

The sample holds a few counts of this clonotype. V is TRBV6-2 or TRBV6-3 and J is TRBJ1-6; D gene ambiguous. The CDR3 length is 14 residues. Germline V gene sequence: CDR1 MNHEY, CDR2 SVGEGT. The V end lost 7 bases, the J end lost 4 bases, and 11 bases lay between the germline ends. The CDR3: CASTLTEYNSPLHF. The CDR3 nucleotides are TGTGCCAGCACCCTGACGGAATATAATTCACCCCTCCACTTT.

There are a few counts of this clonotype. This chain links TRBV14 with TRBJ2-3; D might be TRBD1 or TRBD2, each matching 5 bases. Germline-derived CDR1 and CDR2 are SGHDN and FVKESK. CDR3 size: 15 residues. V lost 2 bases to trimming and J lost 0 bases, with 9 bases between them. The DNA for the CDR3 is TGTGCCAGCAGCCAATACGGGGCTAGCACAGATACGCAGTATTTT. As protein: CASSQYGASTDTQYF.

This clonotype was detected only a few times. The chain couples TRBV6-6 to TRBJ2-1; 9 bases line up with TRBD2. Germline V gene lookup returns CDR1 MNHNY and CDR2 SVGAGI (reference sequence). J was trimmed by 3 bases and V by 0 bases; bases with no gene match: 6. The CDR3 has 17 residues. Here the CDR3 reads CASSYSPRGGRYNEQFF. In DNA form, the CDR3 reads TGTGCCAGCAGTTACTCTCCGCGGGGGGGTCGCTACAATGAGCAGTTCTTC.

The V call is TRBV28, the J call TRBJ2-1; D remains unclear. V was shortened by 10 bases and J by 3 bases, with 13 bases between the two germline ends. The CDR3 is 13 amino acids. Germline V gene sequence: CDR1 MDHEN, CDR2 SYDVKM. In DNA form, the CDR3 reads TGTGCCACCCTCAAAGCTTGCTACAATGAGCAGTTCTTC. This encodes CATLKACYNEQFF.

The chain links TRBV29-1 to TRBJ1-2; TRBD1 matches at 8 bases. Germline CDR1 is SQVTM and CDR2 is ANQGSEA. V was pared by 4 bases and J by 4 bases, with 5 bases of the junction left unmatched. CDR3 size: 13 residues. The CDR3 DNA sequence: TGCAGCGTTGGGTCCACAGGGGGCTATGGCTACACCTTC. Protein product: CSVGSTGGYGYTF.

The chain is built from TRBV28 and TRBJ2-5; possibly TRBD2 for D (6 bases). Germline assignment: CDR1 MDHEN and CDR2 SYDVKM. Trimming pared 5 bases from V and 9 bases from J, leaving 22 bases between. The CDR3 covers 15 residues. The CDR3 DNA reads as TGTGCCAGCAGTCCTCTCCAAGGGGAGGATGAGGCCCAGTACTTC. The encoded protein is CASSPLQGEDEAQYF.

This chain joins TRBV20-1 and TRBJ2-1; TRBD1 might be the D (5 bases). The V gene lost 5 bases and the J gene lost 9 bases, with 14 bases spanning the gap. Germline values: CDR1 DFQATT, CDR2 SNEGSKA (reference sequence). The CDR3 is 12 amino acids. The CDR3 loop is CSAVQEFREQFF. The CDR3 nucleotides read TGCAGTGCTGTACAGGAGTTTCGTGAGCAGTTCTTC.

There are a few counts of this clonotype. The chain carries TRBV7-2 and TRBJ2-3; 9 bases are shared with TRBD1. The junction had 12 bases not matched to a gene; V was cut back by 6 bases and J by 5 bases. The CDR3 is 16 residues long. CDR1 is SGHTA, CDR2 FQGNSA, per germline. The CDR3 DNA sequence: TGTGCCAGCAGTTCTACAACGGGACAGGGAGGAGATACGCAGTATTTT. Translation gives CASSSTTGQGGDTQYF. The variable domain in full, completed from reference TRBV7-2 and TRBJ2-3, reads GAGVSQSPSNKVTEKGKDVELRCDPISGHTALYWYRQSLGQGLEFLIYFQGNSAPDKSGLPSDRFSAERTGGSVSTLTIQRTQQEDSAVYLCASSSTTGQGGDTQYFGPGTRLTVL.

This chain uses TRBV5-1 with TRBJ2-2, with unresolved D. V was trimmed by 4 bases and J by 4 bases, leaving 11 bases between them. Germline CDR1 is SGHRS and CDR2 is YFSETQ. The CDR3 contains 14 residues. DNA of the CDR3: TGCGCCAGCAGCCTGGATAGGAGCACCGGGGAGCTGTTTTTT. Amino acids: CASSLDRSTGELFF.

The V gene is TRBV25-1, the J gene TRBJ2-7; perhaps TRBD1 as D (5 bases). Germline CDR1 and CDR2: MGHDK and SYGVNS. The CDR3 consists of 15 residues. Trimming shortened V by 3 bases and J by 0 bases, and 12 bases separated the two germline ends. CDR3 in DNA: TGTGCCAGCAGTGACGCGACAGTTAACTCCTACGAGCAGTACTTC. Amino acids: CASSDATVNSYEQYF.

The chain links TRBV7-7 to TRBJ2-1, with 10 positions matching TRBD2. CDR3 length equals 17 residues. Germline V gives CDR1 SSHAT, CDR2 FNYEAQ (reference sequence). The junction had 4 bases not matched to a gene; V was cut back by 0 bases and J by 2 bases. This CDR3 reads CASSLASGRSTYNEQFF. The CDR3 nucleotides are TGTGCCAGCAGCTTAGCTAGCGGGAGGTCAACCTACAATGAGCAGTTCTTC.